Detailed here is one TCR beta chain. Patients from Seattle were sampled longitudinally, starting during active infection. As handled by the study authors: Cell counts per sample came from amplifying reference gene primers. TCRdb keeps only in-frame clones here, not all; method: immunoSEQ multiplex PCR. V and J calls and clone size follow that table, whereas D and trimming were derived from the DNA. This table has some 74,000 clones, roughly 92% appearing once. Trimming removed 6 bases at V and 6 bases at J, with 15 bases between. This CDR3 contains 14 residues. Germline CDR1 is MNHEY and CDR2 is SVGAGI. These data belong to a study of blood T cell repertoires in COVID-19. Study-level information: COVID-19 samples, acute and convalescent, were from the United States, Italy and Spain.

The TCR originated in a man aged 50 to 60 with COVID-19, enrolled during active disease. V gene TRBV6-5 combines with J gene TRBJ2-1; a weak D match, TRBD2 (8 bases). Specimen: peripheral blood. CDR3 sequence: CASRSGGLGNEQFF. In DNA form, the CDR3 reads TGTGCCAGCAGATCAGGGGGACTAGGCAATGAGCAGTTCTTC.